This T cell receptor (beta chain) was sequenced during a study of T cell responses to AZD1222 COVID-19 vaccine. At the level of the study: Second doses that came at about 4 or about 12 weeks were put together.

Germline-derived CDR1 and CDR2 are SGHRS and YFSETQ. V was pared by 0 bases and J by 0 bases, with 9 bases between. CDR3 length: 16 amino acids. As regards this clone: Its antigen is unknown.

Overall study results and limits: Repertoires in all cases were sampled only once the peak T cell response had passed.

Sequenced by immunoSEQ multiplex PCR; TCRdb stores in-frame clones only, minus some. This table has more than 95,000 clones, 88% appearing once. Sequencing used peripheral blood, obtained on day 0 of AZD1222 vaccination. The chain has TRBV5-1 and TRBJ2-2; weak D call: TRBD2 (6 bases). The sequence derives from an adult in good health. The CDR3: CASSLVGGPNTGELFF. CDR3 bases: TGCGCCAGCAGCTTGGTTGGAGGGCCGAACACCGGGGAGCTGTTTTTT.